What follows describes a single T cell receptor (beta chain). Sequence at one end of the junction differs from germline and may be a read error. The sample is drawn from a study of CD8+CD57+ T cells in acquired aplastic anemia. Genomic DNA, the template, was used for profiling of the TCR beta VDJ and CDR3. From the reads, TCRdb called clonotypes with MiXCR, one entry per CDR3 protein. The sample holds approximately 250,000 distinct CDR3 sequences, around 82% seen once. Germline lookup yields CDR1 SNHLY and CDR2 FYNNEI. The CDR3 has 12 amino acids. By flow cytometry, patients selected for sequencing had shown an expansion of CD8+CD57+ cells.

V gene TRBV2 combines with J gene TRBJ2-5, with D uncertain. The sequence came from a human donor with aplastic anemia. Source material: sorted CD4+, CD8+, or CD8+CD57+ T cells (not recorded which) from PBMCs. The chain's CDR3 is CAISVGSETQYF. The CDR3 nucleotides are TGTGCCATCAGCGTAGGGTCGGAGACGCAGTACTTT.